Listed below are T cell receptor beta chains from one sample, sequenced in a study of T cell clones after liver transplantation. Sequenced by immunoSEQ multiplex PCR; TCRdb stores in-frame clones only, minus some. The sample holds about 75,000 clones, around four fifths seen once. The starting material was CD4+ T cells from blood, obtained roughly 48 months after liver transplant. The receptors were sampled from a human patient who received a liver transplant. The graft donor may account for some of the T cells. Each CDR3 is given without its conserved first and last residue. Fields, in order: V gene, J gene, CDR3 protein.

v_call: TRBV6-6; j_call: TRBJ2-7; cdr3_aa: ASKKGQGASYEQY
v_call: TRBV7-2; j_call: TRBJ2-3; cdr3_aa: ASSSQTSSTDTQY
v_call: TRBV30; j_call: TRBJ1-4; cdr3_aa: AWNRDGEKLF
v_call: TRBV5-1; j_call: TRBJ1-4; cdr3_aa: ASRPGNNEKLF
v_call: TRBV11-3; j_call: TRBJ2-4; cdr3_aa: ASSRRAGAKNIQY
v_call: TRBV6-4; j_call: TRBJ2-7; cdr3_aa: ASRVRTGREQY
v_call: TRBV9; j_call: TRBJ1-3; cdr3_aa: ASSVVGEGLEASGNTIY
v_call: TRBV7-2; j_call: TRBJ1-1; cdr3_aa: ASSRQGPGKTEAF
v_call: TRBV6-6; j_call: TRBJ2-2; cdr3_aa: ASSSWQGSTGELF
v_call: TRBV9; j_call: TRBJ2-7; cdr3_aa: ASSVPTSGNSYEQY
v_call: TRBV4-1; j_call: TRBJ1-4; cdr3_aa: ASSQDWGLGTNEKLF
v_call: TRBV9; j_call: TRBJ2-3; cdr3_aa: ASSVARGRSDTQY
v_call: TRBV6-5; j_call: TRBJ1-2; cdr3_aa: ASSFGQPGLYGYT
v_call: TRBV19; j_call: TRBJ1-1; cdr3_aa: ATNRGELNTEAF
v_call: TRBV12-5; j_call: TRBJ2-2; cdr3_aa: ASDRARTGELF
v_call: TRBV6-5; j_call: TRBJ2-2; cdr3_aa: ASSSGDRITGELF